This T cell receptor (beta chain) was identified during a study of cytotoxic CD8 clonotypes in ibrutinib-treated CLL. Study in general: The cohort had around 10 relapsed/refractory and 15 treatment-naive patients, 17 to 18 IGHV unmutated. About 25 partial and 2 complete responses; at median 68 months, around 14 remitted, about 12 progressed.

There are 14 residues in the CDR3. V lost 0 bases to trimming and J lost 4 bases, with 8 bases between them. Germline values: CDR1 SGHDT, CDR2 YYEEEE. Findings and caveats of the study: Clonality increased at ibrutinib response, then returned toward baseline at progression.

Measured with immunoSEQ multiplex PCR; TCRdb has only the in-frame clones, and not every one. The sample lists about 21,000 clones; about 84% were seen once. This clone was found once. Its matching antigen is unknown. This chain links TRBV5-6 with TRBJ1-3; D uncertain. The sample here was PBMCs, taken before ibrutinib treatment. This clonotype was obtained from a human donor with chronic lymphocytic leukemia. The CDR3 spells CASSLGPLGNTIYF. CDR3 coding DNA: TGTGCCAGCAGCTTGGGACCGTTGGGAAACACCATATATTTT.